One and the same sample provided the 27 T cell receptor beta chains below, sequenced in a study of OX40 agonist ivuxolimab in advanced cancers. Only in-frame clones appear in the TCRdb table, and some are missing; sequencing was by immunoSEQ multiplex PCR. The sample lists over 45,000 clones; 85% were seen once. The sample in question was CD4+ or CD8+ T cells sorted from blood, obtained in a trial of the OX40 agonist ivuxolimab. These receptors were collected from an adult with an advanced solid tumor such as melanoma, head and neck, liver or kidney cancer.

J is TRBJ1-6 and V is TRBV30; D is possibly TRBD1 (6 bases). The CDR3 covers 14 residues. The V gene's germline CDR1 is GTSNPN and CDR2 SVGIG (reference sequence). V was clipped by 2 bases and J by 10 bases, with 15 bases between them. The CDR3 bases are TGTGCCTGGAGTCCTAGCAGGGGTCGGTCACCCCTCCACTTT. Translating it yields CAWSPSRGRSPLHF.

The chain employs TRBV18 and TRBJ2-7; 8 bases match TRBD2. The germline gives CDR1 KGHSH, CDR2 LQKENI. Germline trimming cut 4 bases from V and 3 bases from J; bases unmatched to any gene: 8. CDR3 length: 15 amino acids. As DNA, the CDR3 is TGTGCCAGCTCACGCTCGGGACTAGATATCTACGAGCAGTACTTC. This sequence encodes CASSRSGLDIYEQYF.

There are a few counts of this clone. The V call is TRBV4-3, the J call TRBJ1-6, with a weak D call TRBD1 (6 bases). The V end was cut by 0 bases, the J end by 4 bases, with 22 bases between. This CDR3 contains 20 residues. CDR1 and CDR2 from the germline V gene are LGHNA and YSLEER. CDR3 DNA sequence: TGCGCCAGCAGCCAAGAGACTAGAGGGGCCGTAGGGGGTTATAATTCACCCCTCCACTTT. It codes for CASSQETRGAVGGYNSPLHF.

This clone appeared once. The chain joins TRBV6-6 to TRBJ1-2; D is possibly TRBD1 (6 bases). Trimming cost V 4 bases and J 4 bases, with 16 bases left between them. Germline assignment: CDR1 MNHNY and CDR2 SVGAGI (reference sequence). The length of the CDR3 is 15 residues. The CDR3 spells CASSSRGQIGYGYTF. The DNA for the CDR3 is TGTGCCAGCAGTTCCCGAGGACAGATAGGCTATGGCTACACCTTC.

The V call is TRBV7-7, the J call TRBJ2-3; no clear D gene. The CDR3 consists of 13 residues. Germline V gene sequence: CDR1 SSHAT, CDR2 FNYEAQ (reference sequence). Deletions cut 1 base from V and 4 bases from J, with 6 bases between. The DNA for the CDR3 is TGTGCCAGCAGCTTAGACCATTCAGATACGCAGTATTTT. Translation gives CASSLDHSDTQYF.

This chain links TRBV5-6 with TRBJ2-7; the match to TRBD2 covers 15 bases. This CDR3 has 16 residues. J was trimmed by 4 bases and V by 0 bases; bases with no gene match: 2. Germline CDR1 SGHDT, CDR2 YYEEEE. As DNA, the CDR3 is TGTGCCAGCAGCTTGGGAGGGACTAGCGGGAGGTACGAGCAGTACTTC. It is translated as CASSLGGTSGRYEQYF.

V usage is TRBV11-2 and J usage is TRBJ2-1; TRBD1 might be the D (7 bases). Trimming shortened V by 3 bases and J by 6 bases, and 24 bases separated the two germline ends. CDR1 and CDR2 from the germline V gene are SGHAT and FQNNGV. This CDR3 has 18 residues. The CDR3 bases are TGTGCCAGCAGCTTTTTCTGGTCTTCGGCAGGGGGGATCAATGAGCAGTTCTTC. Translated: CASSFFWSSAGGINEQFF.

V is TRBV11-2 and J is TRBJ1-5; weak D call: TRBD1 (6 bases). The length of the CDR3 is 17 residues. Germline CDR1 SGHAT, CDR2 FQNNGV. V lost 4 bases and J lost 2, with 18 bases in between. CDR3 bases: TGTGCCAGCAGCTCACTAAAAAATCCAGGGGGCAATCAGCCCCAGCATTTT. Encoded protein: CASSSLKNPGGNQPQHF.

V gene TRBV6-1 combines with J gene TRBJ1-3, with 7 bases lining up with TRBD1. Germline CDR1 and CDR2: MNHNS and SASEGT. With V trimmed by 3 bases and J by 0 bases, 5 bases remained unmatched. The CDR3 sequence is 16 residues long. The CDR3 bases are TGTGCCAGCAGTGATCTACAGGGGCTCTCTGGAAACACCATATATTTT. It translates to CASSDLQGLSGNTIYF.

This sequence joins TRBV5-1 and TRBJ1-3; 8 bases align to TRBD1. This CDR3 spans 16 amino acids. From germline, CDR1 is SGHRS and CDR2 YFSETQ. V shed 4 bases and J 4 bases; nucleotides not matched to a gene: 10. The DNA of the CDR3 is TGCGCCAGCAGCGTGGCCCTGCAGGGGGCGGGAAACACCATATATTTT. It translates to CASSVALQGAGNTIYF.

V and J are TRBV7-6 and TRBJ2-7; D may be TRBD2 (7 bases). The V end lost 8 bases, the J end lost 0 bases, and 11 bases lay between the germline ends. The germline gives CDR1 SGHVS, CDR2 FNYEAQ. The CDR3 loop spans 13 amino acids. Here the CDR3 reads CASAGGPSYEQYF. Written as DNA, the CDR3 is TGTGCCAGCGCCGGGGGGCCCTCCTACGAGCAGTACTTC.

This chain links TRBV6-5 with TRBJ2-3, with D perhaps TRBD2 (6 bases). Germline values: CDR1 MNHEY, CDR2 SVGAGI. The CDR3 totals 15 residues. The germline V and J ends were trimmed by 0 bases and 2 bases, with 9 bases remaining between them. CDR3 DNA: TGTGCCAGCAGTTACTCGGGGGGTTACACAGATACGCAGTATTTT. As protein: CASSYSGGYTDTQYF.

The chain couples TRBV7-7 to TRBJ2-5, with a possible D match to TRBD2 (5 bases). The germline gives CDR1 SSHAT, CDR2 FNYEAQ (reference sequence). V shed 2 bases and J shed 3 bases, with 16 bases lying between them. This CDR3 comprises 16 residues. This CDR3 reads CASSLSAGGGEETQYF. CDR3 coding DNA: TGTGCCAGCAGCTTAAGCGCGGGCGGCGGAGAAGAGACCCAGTACTTC.

The chain couples TRBV2 to TRBJ2-3; 7 bases are shared with TRBD2. V gave up 7 bases and J gave up 3 bases; unmatched junction bases: 10. The length of the CDR3 is 15 residues. The germline gives CDR1 SNHLY, CDR2 FYNNEI. CDR3 amino acids: CASTPSAGNTDTQYF. In DNA form, the CDR3 reads TGTGCCAGCACTCCTTCAGCGGGGAATACAGATACGCAGTATTTT.

This clone has more than one count but fewer than ten. The chain links TRBV5-8 to TRBJ1-2, with D maybe TRBD1 (5 bases). The ends were cut back, 6 bases at V and 5 bases at J, with 11 bases in the middle. CDR3 size: 12 residues. Germline V gives CDR1 SGHTS, CDR2 YDEGEE. Here the CDR3 reads CASNYDSYGYTF. In DNA, the CDR3 is TGTGCCAGCAACTACGACAGTTATGGCTACACCTTC.

The genes are TRBV30 and TRBJ2-2, with D possibly TRBD1 on 6 matching bases. Germline V gives CDR1 GTSNPN, CDR2 SVGIG (reference sequence). The germline V and J ends were trimmed by 5 bases and 6 bases, with 10 bases remaining between them. This CDR3 region has 12 residues. CDR3 coding DNA: TGTGCCTGGGGAACAGGGTCCGGGGAGCTGTTTTTT. Protein: CAWGTGSGELFF.

Only a few counts were recorded for this clone. The chain links TRBV6-1 to TRBJ1-2; unclear D gene. CDR3 length equals 14 residues. V lost 0 bases to trimming and J lost 3 bases, with 8 bases between them. CDR1 is MNHNS and CDR2 is SASEGT in the germline V gene. DNA of the CDR3: TGTGCCAGCAGTGAAGCAGGGAGGGACTATGGCTACACCTTC. It yields the protein CASSEAGRDYGYTF.

This chain links TRBV6-5 with TRBJ1-4, with 7 bases identical to TRBD1. The trim removed 0 bases at V and 4 bases at J, leaving 2 bases unmatched. The CDR3 has 15 amino acids. CDR1 and CDR2 from the germline V gene are MNHEY and SVGAGI. CDR3 bases: TGTGCCAGCAGTTACTCGACAGGGCTTAATGAAAAACTGTTTTTT. This sequence encodes CASSYSTGLNEKLFF.

The chain joins TRBV6-6 to TRBJ1-3; perhaps TRBD1 as D (5 bases). The CDR3 runs 15 residues. Germline V gene lookup returns CDR1 MNHNY and CDR2 SVGAGI (reference sequence). Trimming took off 4 bases at V and 0 bases at J, with 10 bases between the two ends. The chain's CDR3 is CASSSGLFSGNTIYF. In nucleotides, the CDR3 is TGTGCCAGCAGTTCGGGACTGTTCTCTGGAAACACCATATATTTT.

This clone was found once. The J gene is TRBJ1-1, the V gene TRBV4-3; D is unclear. V lost 3 bases, J lost 6 bases, and 14 bases lay in between. CDR1 is LGHNA and CDR2 is YSLEER in the germline V gene. CDR3 length equals 14 residues. In DNA, the CDR3 is TGCGCCAGCAGCCAGACCGGGGTGACACCTGAAGCTTTCTTT. Its translation is CASSQTGVTPEAFF.

The chain is built from TRBV2 and TRBJ2-2, with 7 bases aligning to TRBD1. Per germline, CDR1 SNHLY and CDR2 FYNNEI. The CDR3 contains 13 residues. Trimming cost V 9 bases and J 5 bases; bases outside gene matches: 6. The chain's CDR3 is CASNRGETGELFF. CDR3 nucleotide sequence: TGTGCCAGTAACAGGGGAGAAACCGGGGAGCTGTTTTTT.

This clone turned up a few times. This sequence joins TRBV6-5 and TRBJ1-5; no clear D gene. The CDR3 totals 13 residues. Trimming shortened V by 0 bases and J by 6 bases, and 6 bases separated the two germline ends. Germline assignment: CDR1 MNHEY and CDR2 SVGAGI. The CDR3 sequence: CASSYSRFQPQHF. The CDR3 bases are TGTGCCAGCAGTTACTCGAGGTTTCAGCCCCAGCATTTT.

The chain couples TRBV5-1 to TRBJ2-5, with 14 nucleotides matching TRBD2. Trimming at V came to 6 bases and at J to 1 base, leaving 20 bases not matched to a gene. The CDR3 consists of 21 residues. CDR1 and CDR2 (germline): SGHRS, YFSETQ. Here the CDR3 DNA reads TGCGCCAGCATGGGTAGAGGGTTGGGGACTAGCGGGAGTAACAGCCAAGAGACCCAGTACTTC. Protein: CASMGRGLGTSGSNSQETQYF.

As DNA, the CDR3 is TGTGCCAGCAGCCCAACCGGGCGCTACACCGGGGAGCTGTTTTTT. Its protein product is CASSPTGRYTGELFF. The chain uses TRBV7-3 and TRBJ2-2; D gene ambiguous. The V end lost 5 bases, the J end lost 3 bases, and 13 bases lay between the germline ends. Germline assignment: CDR1 SGHTA and CDR2 FQGTGA. CDR3 length: 15 amino acids.

The chain links TRBV7-9 to TRBJ1-4; D is ambiguous. This CDR3 has 15 residues. Germline CDR1 is SEHNR and CDR2 is FQNEAQ (reference sequence). V was cut by 3 bases and J by 2 bases, with 10 bases left in between. The DNA for the CDR3 is TGTGCCAGCAGCTTCATGGGGTACACTAATGAAAAACTGTTTTTT. Translation gives CASSFMGYTNEKLFF.

This rearrangement joins TRBV19 to TRBJ1-2; TRBD1 matches at 7 bases. Per the germline V gene, CDR1 is LNHDA and CDR2 is SQIVND (reference sequence). V was clipped by 4 bases and J by 5 bases; unmatched bases: 13. The CDR3 extends over 16 amino acids. This chain's CDR3 is CASSTGTGNRGYGYTF. As DNA, the CDR3 is TGTGCCAGTAGTACGGGGACGGGCAACAGGGGATATGGCTACACCTTC.

The gene calls are TRBV30 and TRBJ2-6; 7 nucleotides agree with TRBD2. V dropped 2 bases and J dropped 2; count of bases not matched to a gene: 6. The CDR3 contains 16 residues. The germline V gene has CDR1 GTSNPN and CDR2 SVGIG (reference sequence). CDR3 loop: CAWSSLGGTGANVLTF. The DNA of the CDR3 is TGTGCCTGGAGTTCCTTGGGAGGGACTGGGGCCAACGTCCTGACTTTC.